This is a list of T cell receptor beta chains from one sample in a study of blood T cell repertoires in COVID-19. Data came from immunoSEQ multiplex PCR; TCRdb stores just in-frame clones and leaves some out. The data contain 100,000 to 150,000 clones, over 75% of them seen just once; the ten biggest clones take up around 16%. Sequenced material: peripheral blood. The receptor set was obtained from a man in his 60s with active or convalescent COVID-19. Each CDR3 is given with its conserved first and last residue. Each record gives: CDR3 protein, CDR3 DNA, V gene, D gene, CDR3 length, clone size, J gene. D genes are given only for firm matches. Not all rows give a size; the values are once, few, many and, for expanded clones, a class.

CDR3: CASSLSWQGVHEQYF
DNA: TGTGCCAGCAGTTTATCGTGGCAGGGGGTCCACGAGCAGTACTTC
V: TRBV27
D: TRBD1
length: 15
size: few
J: TRBJ2-7

CDR3: CASSERGSSYGYTF
DNA: TGTGCCAGCAGTGAAAGGGGGAGCTCCTATGGCTACACCTTC
V: TRBV2
D: -
length: 14
size: -
J: TRBJ1-2

CDR3: CASSASQGKYYGYTF
DNA: TGTGCCAGCAGCGCGTCGCAGGGGAAATACTATGGCTACACCTTC
V: TRBV9
D: -
length: 15
size: -
J: TRBJ1-2

CDR3: CASSFDAGKETQYF
DNA: TGTGCCAGCAGCTTTGATGCAGGGAAGGAGACCCAGTACTTC
V: TRBV7-2
D: -
length: 14
size: -
J: TRBJ2-5

CDR3: CASSAPGGLQETQYF
DNA: TGTGCCAGCAGTGCCCCAGGGGGCCTTCAAGAGACCCAGTACTTC
V: TRBV25-1
D: TRBD1
length: 15
size: -
J: TRBJ2-5

CDR3: CASSETGGTRGEQYF
DNA: TGTGCCAGCAGTGAAACGGGGGGGACCCGCGGGGAGCAGTACTTC
V: TRBV6-1
D: TRBD2
length: 15
size: -
J: TRBJ2-7

CDR3: CASSIAGINGYTF
DNA: TGTGCCAGTAGTATTGCAGGGATAAATGGCTACACCTTC
V: TRBV19
D: -
length: 13
size: -
J: TRBJ1-2

CDR3: CATSDLGRGNTGELFF
DNA: TGTGCCACCAGTGATTTGGGCAGGGGGAACACCGGGGAGCTGTTTTTT
V: TRBV24-1
D: -
length: 16
size: -
J: TRBJ2-2

CDR3: CASSEASGRVETQYF
DNA: TGTGCCAGCAGTGAGGCTAGCGGGAGGGTAGAGACCCAGTACTTC
V: TRBV6-1
D: TRBD2
length: 15
size: -
J: TRBJ2-5

CDR3: CATKTGGEAETQYF
DNA: TGTGCCACCAAAACAGGGGGCGAGGCCGAGACCCAGTACTTC
V: TRBV28
D: TRBD1
length: 14
size: -
J: TRBJ2-5

CDR3: CATASDRADTQYF
DNA: TGTGCCACTGCTAGCGACCGTGCAGATACGCAGTATTTT
V: TRBV2
D: -
length: 13
size: -
J: TRBJ2-3

CDR3: CASSYEAGGWNTEAFF
DNA: TGTGCCAGCAGTTACGAGGCAGGGGGCTGGAACACTGAAGCTTTCTTT
V: TRBV6-5
D: TRBD1
length: 16
size: -
J: TRBJ1-1

CDR3: CASSLVPGGLNTEAFF
DNA: TGTGCCAGCAGCTTAGTACCGGGGGGACTGAACACTGAAGCTTTCTTT
V: TRBV7-6
D: -
length: 16
size: -
J: TRBJ1-1

CDR3: CSVAAGWRNNEQFF
DNA: TGCAGCGTTGCGGCGGGCTGGAGGAACAATGAGCAGTTCTTC
V: TRBV29-1
D: -
length: 14
size: -
J: TRBJ2-1

CDR3: CATSTGGEKGYTF
DNA: TGTGCCACCAGCACAGGTGGGGAGAAGGGCTACACCTTC
V: TRBV15
D: -
length: 13
size: -
J: TRBJ1-2

CDR3: CASSLGYTSKNIQYF
DNA: TGCGCCAGCAGCTTGGGGTATACTAGCAAAAACATTCAGTACTTC
V: TRBV5-1
D: -
length: 15
size: once
J: TRBJ2-4

CDR3: CASTLAGNQPQHF
DNA: TGTGCCAGTACCCTGGCAGGGAATCAGCCCCAGCATTTT
V: TRBV19
D: -
length: 13
size: -
J: TRBJ1-5

CDR3: CASSQFGLAASYEQYF
DNA: TGCGCCAGCAGCCAATTCGGACTAGCGGCCTCCTACGAGCAGTACTTC
V: TRBV4-1
D: TRBD2
length: 16
size: -
J: TRBJ2-7

CDR3: CAWSTGLAGRNEQFF
DNA: TGTGCCTGGAGTACCGGACTAGCGGGGAGGAATGAGCAGTTCTTC
V: TRBV30
D: TRBD2
length: 15
size: -
J: TRBJ2-1

CDR3: CASSLVMGGPHEQYF
DNA: TGTGCCAGCAGCTTAGTGATGGGAGGGCCACACGAGCAGTACTTC
V: TRBV7-2
D: TRBD2
length: 15
size: -
J: TRBJ2-7

CDR3: CASSFERGPYNEQFF
DNA: TGTGCCAGCAGCTTCGAGCGGGGCCCCTACAATGAGCAGTTCTTC
V: TRBV7-9
D: TRBD2
length: 15
size: -
J: TRBJ2-1

CDR3: CASSYTGAGAFF
DNA: TGTGCCAGCAGCTATACAGGGGCTGGGGCTTTCTTT
V: TRBV7-9
D: TRBD1
length: 12
size: few
J: TRBJ1-1

CDR3: CASSQDASGANVLTF
DNA: TGTGCCAGCAGCCAAGATGCGTCTGGGGCCAACGTCCTGACTTTC
V: TRBV3-1/TRBV3-2
D: -
length: 15
size: -
J: TRBJ2-6

CDR3: CASSITRQETQYF
DNA: TGTGCCAGCTCAATTACCAGGCAAGAGACCCAGTACTTC
V: TRBV18
D: -
length: 13
size: -
J: TRBJ2-5

CDR3: CASSLTGFDQPQHF
DNA: TGTGCCAGCTCGCTAACAGGGTTTGATCAGCCCCAGCATTTT
V: TRBV18
D: -
length: 14
size: -
J: TRBJ1-5

CDR3: CASRGPGQGNYEQYF
DNA: TGTGCCAGCAGGGGACCCGGACAGGGCAACTACGAGCAGTACTTC
V: TRBV2
D: TRBD1
length: 15
size: -
J: TRBJ2-7

CDR3: CASSSPPGRTKVSGRTYEQYF
DNA: TGTGCCAGCAGCTCCCCCCCGGGTCGTACTAAGGTGAGCGGGAGGACCTACGAGCAGTACTTC
V: TRBV7-8
D: TRBD2
length: 21
size: -
J: TRBJ2-7

CDR3: CASSARSGNNSPLHF
DNA: TGTGCCAGCAGCGCCCGGTCCGGGAATAATTCACCCCTCCACTTT
V: TRBV9
D: -
length: 15
size: -
J: TRBJ1-6

CDR3: CASSLWTGDNEQYF
DNA: TGTGCCAGCAGCTTGTGGACAGGGGATAACGAGCAGTACTTC
V: TRBV5-5
D: TRBD1
length: 14
size: -
J: TRBJ2-7

CDR3: CASSKPGGAGNTQYF
DNA: TGTGCCAGTAGTAAGCCAGGGGGCGCTGGGAATACGCAGTATTTT
V: TRBV19
D: TRBD1
length: 15
size: -
J: TRBJ2-3

CDR3: CASTPLGLAGETQYF
DNA: TGTGCCAGCACTCCCCTCGGACTAGCTGGAGAGACCCAGTACTTC
V: TRBV6-5
D: TRBD2
length: 15
size: -
J: TRBJ2-5

CDR3: CASSQSISGRSDTQYF
DNA: TGCGCCAGCAGTCAATCAATAAGCGGGAGATCCGATACGCAGTATTTT
V: TRBV23-1
D: TRBD2
length: 16
size: -
J: TRBJ2-3

CDR3: CASSQPGEYGYTF
DNA: TGTGCCAGCAGCCAACCAGGGGAGTATGGCTACACCTTC
V: TRBV6-5
D: -
length: 13
size: -
J: TRBJ1-2

CDR3: CASTRSAGPQETQYF
DNA: TGTGCCAGCACCCGGTCGGCGGGGCCCCAAGAGACCCAGTACTTC
V: TRBV7-9
D: -
length: 15
size: -
J: TRBJ2-5

CDR3: CASSQDAGSGANVLTF
DNA: TGTGCCAGCAGCCAAGATGCGGGTTCTGGGGCCAACGTCCTGACTTTC
V: TRBV14
D: -
length: 16
size: -
J: TRBJ2-6

CDR3: CSAELSETQYF
DNA: TGCAGTGCTGAACTGTCGGAGACCCAGTACTTC
V: TRBV20-1
D: -
length: 11
size: -
J: TRBJ2-5

CDR3: CASSSERDEQYF
DNA: TGTGCCAGCAGCTCGGAGAGGGACGAGCAGTACTTC
V: TRBV5-4
D: -
length: 12
size: -
J: TRBJ2-7

CDR3: CASSLGGTTGYTF
DNA: TGTGCCAGCAGCTTAGGAGGGACTACTGGCTACACCTTC
V: TRBV5-4
D: -
length: 13
size: -
J: TRBJ1-2

CDR3: CASSPGLDHNEQFF
DNA: TGCGCCAGCAGCCCTGGACTAGATCACAATGAGCAGTTCTTC
V: TRBV5-1
D: TRBD2
length: 14
size: few
J: TRBJ2-1

CDR3: CASQIFNEQFF
DNA: TGTGCCAGCCAAATTTTCAATGAGCAGTTCTTC
V: TRBV11-2
D: -
length: 11
size: -
J: TRBJ2-1

CDR3: CASSQGGRGIGGYTF
DNA: TGTGCCAGCAGCCAAGGGGGCAGGGGCATAGGCGGCTACACCTTC
V: TRBV3-1/TRBV3-2
D: -
length: 15
size: -
J: TRBJ1-2

CDR3: CAIRDNDNSPLHF
DNA: TGTGCCATCCGGGACAACGATAATTCACCCCTCCACTTT
V: TRBV10-3
D: -
length: 13
size: -
J: TRBJ1-6

CDR3: CASSSSGRHEQYF
DNA: TGTGCCAGCAGTTCTAGCGGGAGACACGAGCAGTACTTC
V: TRBV7-2
D: TRBD2
length: 13
size: -
J: TRBJ2-7

CDR3: CPGPYRGLNTEAFF
DNA: TGCCCTGGGCCCTACAGGGGCTTGAACACTGAAGCTTTCTTT
V: TRBV6-5
D: TRBD1
length: 14
size: -
J: TRBJ1-1

CDR3: CAITPGLTNEQFF
DNA: TGTGCCATCACCCCGGGACTCACTAATGAGCAGTTCTTC
V: TRBV10-3
D: -
length: 13
size: -
J: TRBJ2-1

CDR3: CASSVQAFNYGYTF
DNA: TGTGCCAGCAGCGTTCAGGCCTTTAACTATGGCTACACCTTC
V: TRBV9
D: -
length: 14
size: -
J: TRBJ1-2